One and the same sample provided the 13 T cell receptor beta chains below, sequenced in a study of blood T cell repertoires in COVID-19. Assay used: immunoSEQ multiplex PCR; TCRdb lists only in-frame clones, some missing. The sample carries over 100,000 clones, approximately 86% recorded once. Sequenced input: peripheral blood. The receptors come from a woman aged 70-85 years with COVID-19, enrolled during active disease.

The gene calls are TRBV7-9 and TRBJ1-1; TRBD1 matches at 7 bases. The trim removed 5 bases at V and 1 base at J, leaving 7 bases unmatched. Germline CDR1 and CDR2: SEHNR and FQNEAQ (reference sequence). This CDR3 region has 15 residues. CDR3 amino acids: CASSATGPGNTEAFF. The CDR3 DNA is TGTGCCAGCAGCGCGACAGGGCCAGGGAACACTGAAGCTTTCTTT. Filled out from reference TRBV7-9 and TRBJ1-1, the complete variable domain reads DTGVSQNPRHKITKRGQNVTFRCDPISEHNRLYWYRQTLGQGPEFLTYFQNEAQLEKSRLLSDRFSAERPKGSFSTLEIQRTEQGDSAMYLCASSATGPGNTEAFFGQGTRLTVV.

The chain carries TRBV20-1 and TRBJ1-5; tentative D call: TRBD1 (6 bases). Per the germline V gene, CDR1 is DFQATT and CDR2 is SNEGSKA (reference sequence). This CDR3 is 14 amino acids long. Trimming stripped 3 bases from V and 7 bases from J, with 16 bases between. The CDR3 DNA reads TGCAGTGCTAGTCTTCCAGGGGATTACCAGCCCCAGCATTTT. It translates to CSASLPGDYQPQHF.

The genes are TRBV7-2 and TRBJ2-7; 10 positions match TRBD1. Trimming took 5 bases from V and 2 from J; bases not matched to a gene: 3. CDR3 length equals 14 residues. Germline lookup yields CDR1 SGHTA and CDR2 FQGNSA. The CDR3 sequence: CASSRDRGPYEQYF. DNA of the CDR3: TGTGCCAGCAGCCGGGACAGGGGACCCTACGAGCAGTACTTC.

The chain links TRBV2 to TRBJ2-2; D remains ambiguous. The CDR3 loop spans 14 amino acids. CDR1 is SNHLY and CDR2 is FYNNEI in the germline V gene. V gave up 4 bases and J gave up 0 bases, with 6 bases separating them. The CDR3 spells CASSVTPNTGELFF. The CDR3 DNA reads TGTGCCAGCAGTGTGACACCGAACACCGGGGAGCTGTTTTTT.

This clone was detected a few times. Other DNA variants within this sample encode the same CDR3. The chain employs TRBV3-1 (or the pseudogene TRBV3-2) and TRBJ1-2; TRBD1 is a possible D gene (5 bases). The V gene lost 4 bases and the J gene lost 4 bases, with 10 bases spanning the gap. Germline values: CDR1 LGHDT, CDR2 YNNKEL (reference sequence). This CDR3 has 13 residues. The CDR3 DNA sequence: TGTGCCAGCAGCCCCGGGACTGCCTATGGCTACACCTTC. Amino acids: CASSPGTAYGYTF.

The chain couples TRBV2 to TRBJ1-5, with 7 nucleotides matching TRBD1. The CDR3 totals 14 residues. Germline V gene data show CDR1 as SNHLY and CDR2 as FYNNEI. After removal of 6 bases from V and 9 bases from J, the junction contained 11 bases not matched to a gene. The CDR3: CASSQDRDNGPQHF. The CDR3 coding sequence is TGTGCCAGCAGCCAAGACAGGGACAATGGGCCCCAGCATTTT.

The chain is built from TRBV5-1 and TRBJ2-5, with 7 bases that match TRBD2. This CDR3 contains 15 residues. The germline gives CDR1 SGHRS, CDR2 YFSETQ. The junction had 6 bases not matched to a gene; V was cut back by 0 bases and J by 4 bases. CDR3 DNA: TGCGCCAGCAGCTTGGCAGGACTAGAGGCAGAGACCCAGTACTTC. Encoded protein: CASSLAGLEAETQYF.

A single count supports this clone. The chain couples TRBV5-1 to TRBJ1-4; 10 bases fit TRBD1. The CDR3 is made up of 14 amino acids. Trimming at V came to 7 bases and at J to 6 bases, leaving 6 bases not matched to a gene. In germline, CDR1 is SGHRS, CDR2 YFSETQ. The CDR3 nucleotides read TGCGCCAGCGGAGACAGGGGGCAGGATGAAAAACTGTTTTTT. Translated, it gives CASGDRGQDEKLFF.

This chain connects TRBV12-3 or TRBV12-4 to TRBJ1-6; D is ambiguous. V was shortened by 6 bases and J by 10 bases, with 13 bases between the two germline ends. The CDR3 totals 13 residues. CDR3 loop: CASSPGLMSPLHF. In DNA, the CDR3 is TGTGCCAGCAGCCCTGGCCTTATGTCACCCCTCCACTTT.

The genes are TRBV28 and TRBJ1-5; no clear D gene. Germline loops: CDR1 MDHEN, CDR2 SYDVKM. Trimming pared 5 bases from V and 7 bases from J, leaving 18 bases between. CDR3 length: 15 residues. The CDR3 reads CASSPPGREWQPQHF. The DNA for the CDR3 is TGTGCCAGCAGTCCCCCTGGGAGGGAGTGGCAGCCCCAGCATTTT.

V and J are TRBV5-1 and TRBJ2-2; D possibly corresponds to TRBD1 (5 bases). Germline assignment: CDR1 SGHRS and CDR2 YFSETQ. The V end was cut by 5 bases, the J end by 0 bases, with 14 bases between. The CDR3 consists of 16 residues. CDR3 nucleotides: TGCGCCAGCAGGGTCAGGACACCAGCGAACACCGGGGAGCTGTTTTTT. Protein product: CASRVRTPANTGELFF. The full variable domain, completed using reference TRBV5-1 and TRBJ2-2, is KAGVTQTPRYLIKTRGQQVTLSCSPISGHRSVSWYQQTPGQGLQFLFEYFSETQRNKGNFPGRFSGRQFSNSRSEMNVSTLELGDSALYLCASRVRTPANTGELFFGEGSRLTVL.

The V gene is TRBV7-3, the J gene TRBJ2-1; no firm D call. V was shortened by 2 bases and J by 0 bases, with 8 bases between the two germline ends. Germline loops: CDR1 SGHTA, CDR2 FQGTGA. This CDR3 has 15 amino acids. The CDR3 sequence is CASSLGSASYNEQFF. The CDR3 DNA follows: TGTGCCAGCAGCTTAGGCAGCGCCTCCTACAATGAGCAGTTCTTC.

This sequence joins TRBV6-5 and TRBJ1-1, with D uncertain. CDR1 and CDR2 from the germline V gene are MNHEY and SVGAGI. V lost 6 bases, J lost 3 bases, and 11 bases lay in between. This CDR3 region has 13 residues. The CDR3 loop reads CASSGRADTEAFF. DNA for the CDR3: TGTGCCAGCAGCGGGAGGGCGGACACTGAAGCTTTCTTT.